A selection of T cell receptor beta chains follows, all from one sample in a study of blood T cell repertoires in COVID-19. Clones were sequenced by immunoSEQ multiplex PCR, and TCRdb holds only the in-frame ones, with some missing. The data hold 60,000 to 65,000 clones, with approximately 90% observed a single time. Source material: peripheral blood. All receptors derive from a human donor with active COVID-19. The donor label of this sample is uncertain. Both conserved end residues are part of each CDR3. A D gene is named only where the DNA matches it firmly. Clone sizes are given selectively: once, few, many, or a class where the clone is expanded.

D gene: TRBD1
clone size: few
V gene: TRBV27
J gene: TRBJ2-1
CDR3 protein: CASSSGTGLNEQFF
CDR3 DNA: TGTGCCAGCAGTTCCGGGACAGGGTTAAATGAGCAGTTCTTC

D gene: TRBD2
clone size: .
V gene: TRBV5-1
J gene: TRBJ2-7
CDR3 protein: CASRAEASGWEQYF
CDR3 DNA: TGCGCCAGCAGGGCCGAGGCTAGCGGATGGGAGCAGTACTTC

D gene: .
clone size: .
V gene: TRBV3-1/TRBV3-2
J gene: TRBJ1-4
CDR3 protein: CASSPTGVGHPTNEKLFF
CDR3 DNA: TGTGCCAGCAGCCCCACGGGGGTGGGGCACCCAACTAATGAAAAACTGTTTTTT

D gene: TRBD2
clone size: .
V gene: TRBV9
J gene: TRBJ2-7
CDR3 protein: CASSAPAGGGEQYF
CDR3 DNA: TGTGCCAGCAGCGCCCCAGCGGGAGGTGGCGAGCAGTACTTC

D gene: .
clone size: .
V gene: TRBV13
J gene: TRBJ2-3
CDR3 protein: CASSPDNTDTQYF
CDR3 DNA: TGTGCCAGCAGCCCGGACAACACAGATACGCAGTATTTT

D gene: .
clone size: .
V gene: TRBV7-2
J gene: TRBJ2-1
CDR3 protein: CASNEDRINEQFF
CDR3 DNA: TGTGCCAGCAACGAAGACAGGATCAATGAGCAGTTCTTC

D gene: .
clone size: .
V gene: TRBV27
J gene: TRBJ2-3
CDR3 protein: CASSSLSAGDSNTQYF
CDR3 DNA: TGTGCCAGCAGTTCCCTCTCTGCCGGGGACTCTAATACGCAGTATTTT

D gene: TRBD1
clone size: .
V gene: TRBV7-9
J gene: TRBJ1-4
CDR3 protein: CASSSDRGEEKLFF
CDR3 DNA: TGTGCCAGCAGCTCGGACAGGGGGGAGGAAAAACTGTTTTTT

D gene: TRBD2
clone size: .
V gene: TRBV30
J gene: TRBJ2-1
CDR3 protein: CAWSVGLAGADEQFF
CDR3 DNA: TGTGCCTGGAGTGTAGGACTAGCGGGGGCCGATGAGCAGTTCTTC

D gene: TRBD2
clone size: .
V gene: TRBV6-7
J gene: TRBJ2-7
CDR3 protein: CASSYSQTSGGIGEQYF
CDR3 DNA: TGTGCCAGCAGTTACTCACAGACTAGCGGGGGAATAGGCGAGCAGTACTTC

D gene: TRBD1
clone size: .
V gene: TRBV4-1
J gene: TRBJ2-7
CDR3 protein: CASSQGDRGLYEQYF
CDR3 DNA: TGCGCCAGCAGCCAAGGGGACAGGGGTTTGTACGAGCAGTACTTC

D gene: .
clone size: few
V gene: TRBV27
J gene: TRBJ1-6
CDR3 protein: CASTSGWGGSPLHF
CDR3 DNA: TGTGCCAGCACCTCCGGATGGGGAGGTTCACCCCTCCACTTT

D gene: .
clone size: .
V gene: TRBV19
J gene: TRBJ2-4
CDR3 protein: CASSMEGKDIQYF
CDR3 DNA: TGTGCCAGTAGTATGGAGGGAAAGGACATTCAGTACTTC

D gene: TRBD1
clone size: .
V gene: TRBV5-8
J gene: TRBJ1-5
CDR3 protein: CASSTDRGSNQPQHF
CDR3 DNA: TGTGCCAGCAGCACCGACAGGGGTAGCAATCAGCCCCAGCATTTT

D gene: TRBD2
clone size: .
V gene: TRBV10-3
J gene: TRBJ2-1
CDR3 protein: CAISRDAATATSPEGNEQFF
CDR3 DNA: TGTGCCATCAGCCGCGATGCGGCAACTGCGACTAGCCCAGAAGGCAATGAGCAGTTCTTC

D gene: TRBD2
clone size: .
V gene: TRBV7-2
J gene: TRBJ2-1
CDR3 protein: CASSRTSGDYNEQFF
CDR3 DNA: TGTGCCAGCAGCCGGACTAGCGGAGACTACAATGAGCAGTTCTTC

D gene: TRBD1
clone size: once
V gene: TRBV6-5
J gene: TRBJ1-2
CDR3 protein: CASRGQGAYYGYTF
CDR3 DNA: TGTGCCAGCAGAGGACAGGGGGCGTACTATGGCTACACCTTC